This T cell receptor (beta chain) was observed in a study of T cells in Graves' hyperthyroidism and ophthalmopathy. About the research overall: Peripheral blood sampling occurred at initial diagnosis, before any treatment.

Clinicians diagnosed patients from clinical symptoms, serum thyroxine and TRAb, thyroid ultrasound and orbital computed tomography. TCR beta CDR3 regions were amplified from RNA. First-round RT-PCR of the TCR CDR3 relied on the HTBI primer set. TCRdb itself ran the multiplex PCR reads through MiXCR, one entry per CDR3 protein. The sample lists hundreds of thousands of distinct CDR3 sequences; around 39% were seen once. In its sample, this clonotype was seen once. This clonotype was obtained from a man in his late teens or twenties with Graves' hyperthyroidism. The sequencing input was blood.

This CDR3 reads CASSFADRGNEQYF. CDR3 DNA sequence: TGTGCCAGCAGCTTTGCGGACAGGGGGAACGAGCAGTACTTC. The V and J genes are TRBV5-4 and TRBJ2-7, with 10 nucleotides matching TRBD1. CDR1 is SGHNT and CDR2 is YYREEE in the germline V gene (reference sequence). The ends lost 2 bases at V and 5 bases at J; junction bases unmatched: 4. The length of the CDR3 is 14 residues.